A single sample is the source of the 18 T cell receptor beta chains below, sequenced in a study of T cell clusters in autoimmune cytopenias. One tube held mixed TRB-A and TRB-B primer pools for touch-down PCR. TCRdb reprocessed the multiplex PCR reads and reports one entry per CDR3 protein, with no DNA. The table lists a few thousand distinct CDR3 sequences, with more than 20% in the top ten. Each sample's input was roughly 270 ng genomic DNA, some 38,000 genome equivalents. Sequencing used peripheral blood. The receptor source for this set is a human donor with an autoimmune cytopenia or autoimmune hepatitis (not recorded which).

J is TRBJ1-5 and V is TRBV20-1; TCRdb's D call of TRBD1 is untestable without DNA. Germline CDR1 DFQATT, CDR2 SNEGSKA (reference sequence). This CDR3 comprises 14 residues. CDR3 sequence reads: CSAWRRDGNQPQHF.

The rearrangement joins TRBV5-1 to TRBJ2-2; the TCRdb D gene call, TRBD1, has no DNA to confirm it. Germline V gene data show CDR1 as SGHRS and CDR2 as YFSETQ. The CDR3 runs to 16 residues. The CDR3 sequence: CASSTPGGWNTGELFF.

The J gene is TRBJ2-5, the V gene TRBV30; the D gene TCRdb calls, TRBD2, cannot be checked with no DNA. The CDR3 has 15 residues. CDR1 GTSNPN and CDR2 SVGIG come from the germline V gene (reference sequence). The CDR3 is CAWGGLAGGRETQYF.

This clonotype shows up as medium-sized (0.01 to 0.1%) by frequency. The chain employs TRBV19 and TRBJ1-1. Germline V lookup: CDR1 LNHDA, CDR2 SQIVND (reference sequence). CDR3 size: 12 residues. The CDR3 sequence is CASRNYGTEAFF.

The V gene is TRBV6-5, the J gene TRBJ1-1; absent DNA, TCRdb's TRBD1 call cannot be checked. The germline V gene encodes CDR1 MNHEY and CDR2 SVGAGI. This CDR3 contains 14 residues. The CDR3 reads CASSLEWARAEAFF.

The rearrangement uses TRBV28 and TRBJ2-7; TCRdb's D call of TRBD2 is untestable without DNA. Germline lookup yields CDR1 MDHEN and CDR2 SYDVKM. The CDR3 totals 14 residues. The CDR3 loop is CASSYAGISYEQYF.

This clonotype registers medium-sized by frequency. This sequence joins TRBV12-3 or TRBV12-4 and TRBJ2-1. The CDR3 covers 15 residues. CDR3 protein: CASSPSGGSYNEQFF.

The V call is TRBV20-1, the J call TRBJ2-7; TCRdb proposes TRBD1, but this gene call is untestable without DNA. CDR1 is DFQATT and CDR2 is SNEGSKA in the germline V gene (reference sequence). The CDR3 is 14 residues long. CDR3 sequence: CSALLPRGAYEQYF.

Frequency places this clonotype as medium-sized (0.01 to 0.1%). This sequence joins TRBV6-1 and TRBJ2-3; the D gene TCRdb calls, TRBD1, cannot be checked with no DNA. Germline V gene data show CDR1 as MNHNS and CDR2 as SASEGT. This CDR3 comprises 13 residues. This CDR3 is CASGFRGGDTQYF.

V gene TRBV6-2 or TRBV6-3 combines with J gene TRBJ2-7; no DNA is available, so the TRBD2 call from TCRdb remains unchecked. The germline V gene encodes CDR1 MNHEY and CDR2 SVGEGT. CDR3 size: 15 residues. The CDR3 region is CASSTGLPGAYEQYF.

The J gene is TRBJ2-7, the V gene TRBV10-3; the TCRdb D gene call, TRBD1, has no DNA to confirm it. Germline values: CDR1 ENHRY, CDR2 SYGVKD. CDR3 length: 14 amino acids. CDR3 loop: CAIGQGARNYEQYF.

Judged by frequency, this clonotype is medium-sized. The chain employs TRBV24-1 and TRBJ2-7; as DNA is missing, the TRBD1 call by TCRdb cannot be tested. CDR1 is KGHDR and CDR2 is SFDVKD in the germline V gene. The CDR3 runs to 13 residues. This chain's CDR3 is CATPRDTIYEQYF.

The CDR3 spells CSALPGSGNTIYF. The chain has TRBV20-1 and TRBJ1-3; TCRdb selects TRBD1, and the lack of DNA leaves this call unchecked. The CDR3 runs to 13 residues. Germline V lookup: CDR1 DFQATT, CDR2 SNEGSKA (reference sequence).

The chain employs TRBV5-1 and TRBJ2-3. The CDR3 runs 14 residues. Looked up from germline, CDR1 is SGHRS and CDR2 is YFSETQ. CDR3 sequence: CASSLAGYADTQYF.

This clonotype is classed as medium-sized by frequency. This sequence joins TRBV15 and TRBJ1-6. Germline loops: CDR1 LNHNV, CDR2 YYDKDF (reference sequence). This CDR3 spans 16 amino acids. The CDR3 reads CATSPRRAPLASPLHF. Together with reference TRBV15 and TRBJ1-6, the CDR3 gives the full variable domain: DAMVIQNPRYQVTQFGKPVTLSCSQTLNHNVMYWYQQKSSQAPKLLFHYYDKDFNNEADTPDNFQSRRPNTSFCFLDIRSPGLGDTAMYLCATSPRRAPLASPLHFGNGTRLTVT.

The rearrangement joins TRBV7-9 to TRBJ1-1. Germline V gene data show CDR1 as SEHNR and CDR2 as FQNEAQ (reference sequence). The CDR3 has 12 residues. The CDR3 sequence is CASSLASREAFF.

By frequency, this clonotype is medium-sized (0.01 to 0.1%). This chain links TRBV12-3 or TRBV12-4 with TRBJ2-5; with no DNA, the TCRdb D assignment of TRBD1 cannot be verified. The CDR3 is made up of 15 amino acids. Here the CDR3 reads CASSPSGRFQETQYF.

By frequency, this clonotype registers medium-sized. The genes are TRBV27 and TRBJ1-5; the D gene TCRdb calls, TRBD1, cannot be checked with no DNA. The length of the CDR3 is 15 residues. Germline V gene lookup returns CDR1 MNHEY and CDR2 SMNVEV (reference sequence). The CDR3: CASRAEGANNQPQHF.